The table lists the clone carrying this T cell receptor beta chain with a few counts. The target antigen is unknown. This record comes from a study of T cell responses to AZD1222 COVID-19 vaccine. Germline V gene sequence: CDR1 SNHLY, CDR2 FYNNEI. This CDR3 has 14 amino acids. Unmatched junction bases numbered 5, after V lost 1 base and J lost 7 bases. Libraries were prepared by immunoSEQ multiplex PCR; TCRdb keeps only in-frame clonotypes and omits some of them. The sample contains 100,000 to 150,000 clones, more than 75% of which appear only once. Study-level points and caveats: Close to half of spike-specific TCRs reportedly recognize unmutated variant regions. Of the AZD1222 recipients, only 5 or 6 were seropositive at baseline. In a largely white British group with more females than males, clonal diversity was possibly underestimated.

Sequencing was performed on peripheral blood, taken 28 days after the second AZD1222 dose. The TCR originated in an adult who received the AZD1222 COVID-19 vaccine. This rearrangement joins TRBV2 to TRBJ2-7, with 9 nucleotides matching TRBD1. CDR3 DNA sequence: TGTGCCAGCAGTGAAGACAGGGGGCAGTGGGAGCAGTACTTC. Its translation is CASSEDRGQWEQYF.